The 28 T cell receptor beta chains below were found in one sample sequenced in a study of T cells in Graves' hyperthyroidism and ophthalmopathy. The CDR3 regions of TCR beta were amplified from RNA transcripts. Initially, a first-round RT-PCR of the TCR CDR3 employed the HTBI primer set. TCRdb fed the multiplex PCR reads into MiXCR, producing one record per CDR3 protein. The data contain hundreds of thousands of distinct CDR3 sequences, over 35% of them singletons. Input material: blood. Source of these receptors: a man aged 18 to 35 with Graves' hyperthyroidism.

This clonotype was found a few times. The chain has TRBV29-1 and TRBJ2-1; D call uncertain. Germline V gene lookup returns CDR1 SQVTM and CDR2 ANQGSEA. This CDR3 is built from 12 residues. Trimming shortened V by 4 bases and J by 0 bases, and 4 bases separated the two germline ends. The CDR3 DNA is TGCAGCGTTGTCAGCTCCTACAATGAGCAGTTCTTC. This encodes CSVVSSYNEQFF.

The chain is built from TRBV7-9 and TRBJ2-7, with D unclear. This CDR3 spans 14 amino acids. CDR1 is SEHNR, CDR2 FQNEAQ, per germline (reference sequence). V lost 6 bases and J lost 0, with 12 bases in between. This CDR3 reads CASSSRIGSYEQYF. CDR3 bases: TGTGCCAGCAGTTCTAGGATCGGCTCCTACGAGCAGTACTTC.

This chain connects TRBV4-2 to TRBJ1-1; TRBD1 aligns across 7 bases. V shed 0 bases and J 11 bases; nucleotides not matched to a gene: 12. There are 15 residues in the CDR3. CDR1 is LGHNA, CDR2 YNFKEQ, per germline. This CDR3 reads CASSQDGGQAGFAFF. The CDR3 DNA is TGTGCCAGCAGCCAAGATGGTGGACAGGCCGGCTTCGCTTTCTTT.

The V call is TRBV5-5, the J call TRBJ2-5; 10 nucleotides agree with TRBD2. Germline V gene sequence: CDR1 SGHKS, CDR2 YYEKEE (reference sequence). The V gene end was trimmed by 0 bases and the J gene end by 6 bases; junction bases not matched to a gene: 8. The CDR3 runs 16 residues. In DNA, the CDR3 is TGTGCCAGCAGCTTGGTGCTAGCGGGGGCGAGTCAGACCCAGTACTTC. Its translation is CASSLVLAGASQTQYF. Full variable domain (remainder filled in from reference TRBV5-5 and TRBJ2-5): DAGVTQSPTHLIKTRGQQVTLRCSPISGHKSVSWYQQVLGQGPQFIFQYYEKEERGRGNFPDRFSARQFPNYSSELNVNALLLGDSALYLCASSLVLAGASQTQYFGPGTRLLVL.

This clonotype was counted a few times. This chain links TRBV12-3 or TRBV12-4 with TRBJ2-7; 9 bases agree with TRBD2. The V segment lost 7 bases and the J segment 4 bases; nucleotides outside the gene matches: 8. This CDR3 region has 14 residues. CDR3 residues: CASTVSGREYEQYF. The CDR3, as DNA: TGTGCCAGCACCGTTAGCGGGAGAGAGTACGAGCAGTACTTC.

This clonotype appeared many times. V is TRBV7-8 and J is TRBJ1-2, with TRBD1 matching 9 bases. This CDR3 has 14 amino acids. Germline lookup yields CDR1 SGHVS and CDR2 FQNEAQ. With 3 bases clipped from V and 8 bases from J, the junction kept 7 bases outside the gene matches. In DNA, the CDR3 is TGTGCCAGCAGCTTCGAAAACAGGGGGCCCGGCTACACCTTC. Its protein product is CASSFENRGPGYTF.

CDR3 bases: TGTGCCAGCTCAATCTCAACAGAATCCTCCTATGGCTACACCTTC. It specifies CASSISTESSYGYTF. The chain couples TRBV25-1 to TRBJ1-2; D is unresolved. In germline, CDR1 is MGHDK, CDR2 SYGVNS. The CDR3 runs 15 residues. V was clipped by 8 bases and J by 4 bases, with 20 bases between them.

About this clonotype itself: This clone may be a read error of a much larger clone one base away. The chain carries TRBV15 and TRBJ2-7; D possibly corresponds to TRBD2 (5 bases). The V gene's germline CDR1 is LNHNV and CDR2 YYDKDF (reference sequence). V was trimmed by 5 bases and J by 7 bases, leaving 24 bases between them. The CDR3 loop spans 16 amino acids. The CDR3 DNA reads TGTGCCACCAGCCCAGGACTGGGAATCGCACGAGAGGAGCAGTACTTC. Its protein is CATSPGLGIAREEQYF. The entire variable domain, with the rest obtained from reference TRBV15 and TRBJ2-7, is as follows: DAMVIQNPRYQVTQFGKPVTLSCSQTLNHNVMYWYQQKSSQAPKLLFHYYDKDFNNEADTPDNFQSRRPNTSFCFLDIRSPGLGDTAMYLCATSPGLGIAREEQYFGPGTRLTVT.

This clonotype was found many times. This chain joins TRBV19 and TRBJ2-7; D may be TRBD1 (5 bases). The V end lost 5 bases, the J end lost 0 bases, and 11 bases lay between the germline ends. The CDR3 has 14 residues. Germline V lookup: CDR1 LNHDA, CDR2 SQIVND (reference sequence). The CDR3 sequence: CASSPQVNSYEQYF. The CDR3, as DNA: TGTGCCAGTAGTCCACAGGTGAACTCCTACGAGCAGTACTTC. Combining the CDR3 with reference TRBV19 and TRBJ2-7 gives the whole variable domain DGGITQSPKYLFRKEGQNVTLSCEQNLNHDAMYWYRQDPGQGLRLIYYSQIVNDFQKGDIAEGYSVSREKKESFPLTVTSAQKNPTAFYLCASSPQVNSYEQYFGPGTRLTVT.

The J gene is TRBJ1-3, the V gene TRBV5-1, with 8 bases identical to TRBD1. The CDR3 is 16 residues long. The germline V gene encodes CDR1 SGHRS and CDR2 YFSETQ. Unmatched junction bases numbered 10, after V lost 4 bases and J lost 4 bases. CDR3: CASSATRQGQGNTIYF. The CDR3 DNA follows: TGCGCCAGCAGCGCAACGAGACAGGGGCAAGGAAACACCATATATTTT. Based on the CDR3 plus reference TRBV5-1 and TRBJ1-3, the full variable domain is KAGVTQTPRYLIKTRGQQVTLSCSPISGHRSVSWYQQTPGQGLQFLFEYFSETQRNKGNFPGRFSGRQFSNSRSEMNVSTLELGDSALYLCASSATRQGQGNTIYFGEGSWLTVV.

This clonotype was seen ten or more times. The V and J genes are TRBV19 and TRBJ2-5; D is undetermined. Germline V gives CDR1 LNHDA, CDR2 SQIVND (reference sequence). The CDR3 extends over 12 amino acids. V was clipped by 8 bases and J by 4 bases, with 11 bases between them. The chain's CDR3 is CASGSGLETQYF. CDR3 nucleotides: TGTGCCAGTGGGTCTGGGTTAGAGACCCAGTACTTC. The complete variable domain, with remaining parts taken from reference TRBV19 and TRBJ2-5, reads DGGITQSPKYLFRKEGQNVTLSCEQNLNHDAMYWYRQDPGQGLRLIYYSQIVNDFQKGDIAEGYSVSREKKESFPLTVTSAQKNPTAFYLCASGSGLETQYFGPGTRLLVL.

Only a few counts were recorded for this clonotype. The V gene is TRBV5-1, the J gene TRBJ1-6, with TRBD1 matching over 7 bases. There are 15 residues in the CDR3. The trim removed 0 bases at V and 7 bases at J, leaving 4 bases unmatched. Germline CDR1 reads SGHRS; CDR2 reads YFSETQ. The CDR3 loop is CASSLAQGPNSPLHF. DNA for the CDR3: TGCGCCAGCAGCTTGGCACAGGGGCCAAATTCACCCCTCCACTTT.

The rearrangement links TRBV7-2 to TRBJ1-1, with 12 bases that match TRBD1. This CDR3 comprises 16 residues. After removal of 2 bases from V and 4 bases from J, the junction contained 5 bases not matched to a gene. Germline-derived CDR1 and CDR2 are SGHTA and FQGNSA. CDR3 nucleotide sequence: TGTGCCAGCAGCTTAAGGGACAGGGGGCTTGCCACTGAAGCTTTCTTT. Its translation is CASSLRDRGLATEAFF.

Comments on this clonotype: A much larger clone lies one base from this, so it may be a read error. The rearrangement uses TRBV9 and TRBJ2-5, with 7 bases that match TRBD2. V dropped 3 bases and J dropped 5; count of bases not matched to a gene: 13. Germline V lookup: CDR1 SGDLS, CDR2 YYNGEE. This CDR3 spans 16 amino acids. The CDR3 sequence is CASSGGASGGGETQYF. The CDR3 DNA reads as TGTGCCAGCAGCGGCGGGGCTAGCGGAGGTGGGGAGACCCAGTACTTC.

The genes are TRBV4-1 and TRBJ2-7, with D possibly being TRBD1 (5 bases). The V gene lost 1 base and the J gene lost 6 bases, with 13 bases spanning the gap. This CDR3 has 14 residues. Germline V gene sequence: CDR1 MGHRA, CDR2 YSYEKL. The CDR3 reads CASSQGMGPVEQYF. CDR3 DNA sequence: TGCGCCAGCAGCCAAGGGATGGGGCCCGTCGAGCAGTACTTC.

This clonotype has only a few counts. The J gene is TRBJ1-2, the V gene TRBV6-6; D unresolved. Germline V lookup: CDR1 MNHNY, CDR2 SVGAGI (reference sequence). The CDR3 loop spans 13 amino acids. Trimming removed 7 bases from V and 1 base from J, with 10 bases in between. In nucleotides, the CDR3 is TGTGCCAGCATCCCGGACGTTAACTATGGCTACACCTTC. It yields the protein CASIPDVNYGYTF.

In this sample, this clonotype turned up many times. CDR3 protein: CASSVDTGRDSPLHF. The DNA of the CDR3 is TGTGCCAGCAGCGTAGATACTGGGCGGGATTCACCCCTCCACTTT. The genes are TRBV9 and TRBJ1-6; D unresolved. Germline CDR1 and CDR2: SGDLS and YYNGEE. The germline V and J ends were trimmed by 0 bases and 8 bases, with 12 bases remaining between them. The CDR3 length is 15 residues.

The chain recombines TRBV7-3 with TRBJ1-1; D is perhaps TRBD1 (6 bases). This CDR3 has 12 residues. Germline assignment: CDR1 SGHTA and CDR2 FQGTGA. V was cut by 11 bases and J by 1 base, with 11 bases left in between. The CDR3 bases are TGTGCCTGGTCGACAGGGAACACTGAAGCTTTCTTT. Translated, it gives CAWSTGNTEAFF.

This clonotype appeared many times. V is TRBV29-1 and J is TRBJ2-5; possible D gene TRBD1, 6 bases. The CDR3 is 13 residues long. Germline V lookup: CDR1 SQVTM, CDR2 ANQGSEA. V gave up 1 base and J gave up 3 bases, with 9 bases separating them. The CDR3 nucleotides read TGCAGCGTTGAAGGACAGGCCAAAGAGACCCAGTACTTC. Translation gives CSVEGQAKETQYF. Full variable domain (rest looked up from reference TRBV29-1 and TRBJ2-5): SAVISQKPSRDICQRGTSLTIQCQVDSQVTMMFWYRQQPGQSLTLIATANQGSEATYESGFVIDKFPISRPNLTFSTLTVSNMSPEDSSIYLCSVEGQAKETQYFGPGTRLLVL.

A few counts support this clonotype. V is TRBV7-3 and J is TRBJ2-2; 8 positions match TRBD2. Germline V CDR1 and CDR2: SGHTA, FQGTGA. This CDR3 region has 15 residues. Losses at the gene ends were 5 bases for V and 2 bases for J; bases not matched to a gene: 4. The CDR3 nucleotides read TGTGCCAGCAGCCGCGCGGGGGGTAACACCGGGGAGCTGTTTTTT. It is translated as CASSRAGGNTGELFF.

This chain uses TRBV5-4 with TRBJ1-2; TRBD1 is a possible D gene (5 bases). CDR3 size: 13 residues. From germline, CDR1 is SGHNT and CDR2 YYREEE (reference sequence). The V end was cut by 0 bases, the J end by 6 bases, with 9 bases between. CDR3 DNA sequence: TGTGCCAGCAGCTTGGACAGGTTAAATGGCTACACCTTC. This encodes CASSLDRLNGYTF.

The chain uses TRBV29-1 and TRBJ1-1; D might be TRBD1 (6 bases). Germline CDR1 is SQVTM and CDR2 is ANQGSEA. This CDR3 has 12 amino acids. V was clipped by 1 base and J by 11 bases, with 14 bases between them. This CDR3 reads CSVEGGGVDAFF. CDR3 bases: TGCAGCGTTGAAGGTGGGGGCGTCGACGCTTTCTTT. The variable domain in full, completed from reference TRBV29-1 and TRBJ1-1, reads SAVISQKPSRDICQRGTSLTIQCQVDSQVTMMFWYRQQPGQSLTLIATANQGSEATYESGFVIDKFPISRPNLTFSTLTVSNMSPEDSSIYLCSVEGGGVDAFFGQGTRLTVV.

Many counts were recorded for this clonotype. This chain uses TRBV15 with TRBJ1-4; D might be TRBD1 (6 bases). Germline CDR1 and CDR2: LNHNV and YYDKDF (reference sequence). Trimming cost V 5 bases and J 4 bases, with 17 bases left between them. The CDR3 is made up of 16 amino acids. This chain's CDR3 is CATSGLLGQLNEKLFF. Here the CDR3 DNA reads TGTGCCACCAGCGGACTCCTGGGACAACTTAATGAAAAACTGTTTTTT.

This clonotype was observed a handful of times. V and J are TRBV24-1 and TRBJ2-2; the match to TRBD2 covers 11 bases. The CDR3 extends over 16 amino acids. The germline gives CDR1 KGHDR, CDR2 SFDVKD. The trim removed 4 bases at V and 8 bases at J, leaving 8 bases unmatched. CDR3 DNA: TGTGCCACCAGTGACCGGACTAGCGGGCAGGGGGGGGAGCTGTTTTTT. Its translation is CATSDRTSGQGGELFF.

Points on this clonotype: This may be a read error: a much more frequent sequence differs by one nucleotide. The chain joins TRBV29-1 to TRBJ2-7, with unresolved D. V was cut by 3 bases and J by 5 bases, with 11 bases left in between. CDR3 length equals 12 residues. From germline, CDR1 is SQVTM and CDR2 ANQGSEA. CDR3 DNA: TGCAGCGTTGACTCCCGGTTGGACGAGCAGTACTTC. Its translation: CSVDSRLDEQYF.

This clonotype was recorded once. This rearrangement joins TRBV14 to TRBJ1-1, with D perhaps TRBD1 (6 bases). Germline CDR1 is SGHDN and CDR2 is FVKESK. V shed 4 bases and J shed 10 bases, with 16 bases lying between them. This CDR3 is 13 amino acids long. The CDR3 DNA reads TGTGCCAGCAGCCCGCCAAGGGGGGGGGGAGCTTTCTTT. It codes for CASSPPRGGGAFF.

The V call is TRBV4-1, the J call TRBJ2-7; no clear D. Trimming shortened V by 2 bases and J by 1 base, and 9 bases separated the two germline ends. The CDR3 loop spans 14 amino acids. Germline V gene sequence: CDR1 MGHRA, CDR2 YSYEKL. The CDR3 DNA follows: TGCGCCAGCAGCCAAACTCTACATTCCTACGAGCAGTACTTC. This encodes CASSQTLHSYEQYF.

This clonotype has a handful of counts. The chain recombines TRBV5-1 with TRBJ1-1, with TRBD1 matching 8 bases. Germline V gene sequence: CDR1 SGHRS, CDR2 YFSETQ. J was trimmed by 3 bases and V by 7 bases; bases with no gene match: 11. This CDR3 is 15 amino acids long. This CDR3 reads CASVPSPDRDTEAFF. CDR3 DNA sequence: TGCGCCAGCGTCCCCTCCCCGGACAGGGACACTGAAGCTTTCTTT.